This TCR beta chain was recorded in a study of graft-versus-host responses after intestinal transplantation. Study-wide background: For around three years after anti-thymocyte globulin induction, all recipients took tacrolimus and steroids. Study conclusions and caveats: Subjects displaying graft-donor T cell macrochimerism possessed elevated graft-versus-host to host-versus-graft clonal ratios inside allografts. In recipient marrow, GvH clones were found, and some appeared first in ileum or blood.

In the case of this clone: Antigen: not known.

Sequencing used immunoSEQ multiplex PCR; TCRdb keeps in-frame clones, though not all of them. The repertoire holds 90,000 to 100,000 clones, with roughly 83% as singletons. V lost 3 bases and J 0 bases, leaving 5 bases between the germline ends. This CDR3 contains 13 residues. The germline CDR1 and CDR2 sequences are MGHRA and YSYEKL. Sample: PBMCs, taken 255 days after intestinal transplant. This TCR was sampled from a human patient who received an intestinal transplant, so some T cells may come from the graft donor. The V and J genes are TRBV4-1 and TRBJ1-1; the D is unclear. DNA of the CDR3: TGCGCCAGCAGCCAGACGTTGAACACTGAAGCTTTCTTT. Its translation: CASSQTLNTEAFF.